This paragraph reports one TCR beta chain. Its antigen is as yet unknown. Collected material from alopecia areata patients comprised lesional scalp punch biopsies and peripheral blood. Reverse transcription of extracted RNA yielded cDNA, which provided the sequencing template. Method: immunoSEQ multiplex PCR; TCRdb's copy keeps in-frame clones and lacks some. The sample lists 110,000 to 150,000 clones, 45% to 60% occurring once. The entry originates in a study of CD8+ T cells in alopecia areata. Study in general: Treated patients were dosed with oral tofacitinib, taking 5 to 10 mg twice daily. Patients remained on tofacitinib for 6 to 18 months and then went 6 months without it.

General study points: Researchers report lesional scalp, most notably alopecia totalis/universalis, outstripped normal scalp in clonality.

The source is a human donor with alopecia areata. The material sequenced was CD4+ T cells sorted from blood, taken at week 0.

Here the CDR3 reads CASSDLSGDIQYF. For the CDR3, the DNA is TGTGCCAGCAGTGATCTGAGCGGGGACATTCAGTACTTC. The chain links TRBV2 to TRBJ2-4, with TRBD2 identical over 7 bases. Trimming at V came to 3 bases and at J to 8 bases, leaving 4 bases not matched to a gene. The germline V gene encodes CDR1 SNHLY and CDR2 FYNNEI. The CDR3 contains 13 residues. The whole variable domain, remainder taken from reference TRBV2 and TRBJ2-4, is EPEVTQTPSHQVTQMGQEVILRCVPISNHLYFYWYRQILGQKVEFLVSFYNNEISEKSEIFDDQFSVERPDGSNFTLKIRSTKLEDSAMYFCASSDLSGDIQYFGAGTRLSVL.